Sequencing of this T cell receptor beta chain was carried out in a study of beta chain features in type 1 diabetes. Expressed TCRB transcripts were sequenced because the entire RNA isolate underwent reverse transcription. The assay was immunoSEQ multiplex PCR, and TCRdb's table has in-frame clones only and misses some. The sample shows about 620,000 clones, roughly a sixth of them seen only once. Details on this clone: The target antigen is unknown.

The CDR3 has 14 amino acids. J gave up 1 base and V 5 bases, and 4 bases lay outside the gene matches. Germline lookup yields CDR1 KGHSH and CDR2 LQKENI. Study results and caveats: These data did not resolve whether HLA type affects TCRB rearrangement.

The sample taken for sequencing was naive CD4+ T cells from blood. This receptor was taken from a young man in good health. The chain is built from TRBV18 and TRBJ2-5; 7 positions agree with TRBD1. The DNA for the CDR3 is TGTGCCAGCTCATTGACAGGGTTCCAAGAGACCCAGTACTTC. Protein sequence: CASSLTGFQETQYF.